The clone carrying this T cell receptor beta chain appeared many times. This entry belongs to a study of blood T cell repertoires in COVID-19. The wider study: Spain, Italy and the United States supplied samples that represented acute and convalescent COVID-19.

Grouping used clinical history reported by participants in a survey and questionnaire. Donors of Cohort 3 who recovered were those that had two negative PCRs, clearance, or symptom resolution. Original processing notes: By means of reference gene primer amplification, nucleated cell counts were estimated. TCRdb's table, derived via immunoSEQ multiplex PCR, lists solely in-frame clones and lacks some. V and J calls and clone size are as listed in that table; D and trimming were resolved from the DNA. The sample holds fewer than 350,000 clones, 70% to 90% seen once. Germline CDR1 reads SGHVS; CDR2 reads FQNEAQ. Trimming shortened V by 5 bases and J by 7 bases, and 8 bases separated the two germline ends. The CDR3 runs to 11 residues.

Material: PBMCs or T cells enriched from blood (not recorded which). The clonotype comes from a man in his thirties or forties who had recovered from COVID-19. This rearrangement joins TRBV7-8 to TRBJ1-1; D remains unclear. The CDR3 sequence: CASSILGEAFF. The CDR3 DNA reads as TGTGCCAGCAGCATACTCGGTGAAGCTTTCTTT. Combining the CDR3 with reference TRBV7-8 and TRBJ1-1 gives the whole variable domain GAGVSQSPRYKVAKRGQDVALRCDPISGHVSLFWYQQALGQGPEFLTYFQNEAQLDKSGLPSDRFFAERPEGSVSTLKIQRTQQEDSAVYLCASSILGEAFFGQGTRLTVV.